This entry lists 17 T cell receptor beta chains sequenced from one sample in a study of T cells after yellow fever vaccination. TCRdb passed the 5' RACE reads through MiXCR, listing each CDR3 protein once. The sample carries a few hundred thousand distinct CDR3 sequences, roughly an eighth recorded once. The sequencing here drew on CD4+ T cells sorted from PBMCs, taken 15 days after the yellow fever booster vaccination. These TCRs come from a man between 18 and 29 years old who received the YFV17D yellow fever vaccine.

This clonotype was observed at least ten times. The CDR3 DNA follows: TGTGCCAGCAGTTACCGGCTGGGATGGGGCCAAGAGACCCAGTACTTC. Translation gives CASSYRLGWGQETQYF. The chain combines TRBV6-2 or TRBV6-3 with TRBJ2-5; unclear D gene. Germline CDR1 MNHEY, CDR2 SVGEGT. This CDR3 spans 16 amino acids. Trimming took off 2 bases at V and 1 base at J, with 14 bases between the two ends.

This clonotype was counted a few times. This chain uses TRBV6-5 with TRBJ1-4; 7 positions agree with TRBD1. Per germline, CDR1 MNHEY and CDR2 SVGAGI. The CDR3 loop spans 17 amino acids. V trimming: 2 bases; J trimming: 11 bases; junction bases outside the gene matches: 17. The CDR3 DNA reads TGTGCCAGCAGTTACGGGGTTCAGGGGGTGAAAATGAATAAACTGTTTTTT. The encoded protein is CASSYGVQGVKMNKLFF.

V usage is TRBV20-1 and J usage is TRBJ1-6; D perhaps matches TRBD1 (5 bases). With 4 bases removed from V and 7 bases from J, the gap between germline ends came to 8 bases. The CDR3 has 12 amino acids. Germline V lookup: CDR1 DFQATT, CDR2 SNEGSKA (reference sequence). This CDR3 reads CSAKSGNSPLHF. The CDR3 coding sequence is TGCAGTGCTAAATCAGGGAATTCACCCCTCCACTTT.

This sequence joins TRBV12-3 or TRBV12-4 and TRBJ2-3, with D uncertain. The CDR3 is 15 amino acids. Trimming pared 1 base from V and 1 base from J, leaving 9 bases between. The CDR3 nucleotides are TGTGCCAGCAGTTTAGTGGTCTGGGGCACAGATACGCAGTATTTT. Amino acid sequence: CASSLVVWGTDTQYF.

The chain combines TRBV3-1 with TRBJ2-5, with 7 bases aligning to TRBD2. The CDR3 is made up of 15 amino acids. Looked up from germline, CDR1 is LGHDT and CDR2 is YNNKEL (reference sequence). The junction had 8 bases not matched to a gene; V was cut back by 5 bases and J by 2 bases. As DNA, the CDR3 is TGTGCCAGCAGCGACACTCTAGCGGTACAAGAGACCCAGTACTTC. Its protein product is CASSDTLAVQETQYF.

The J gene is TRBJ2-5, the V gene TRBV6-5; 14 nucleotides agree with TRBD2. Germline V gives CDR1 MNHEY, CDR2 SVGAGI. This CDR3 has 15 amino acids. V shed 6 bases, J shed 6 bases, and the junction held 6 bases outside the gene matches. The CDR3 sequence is CASSPGLAGGQTQYF. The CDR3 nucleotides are TGTGCCAGCAGCCCTGGACTAGCGGGGGGCCAGACCCAGTACTTC.

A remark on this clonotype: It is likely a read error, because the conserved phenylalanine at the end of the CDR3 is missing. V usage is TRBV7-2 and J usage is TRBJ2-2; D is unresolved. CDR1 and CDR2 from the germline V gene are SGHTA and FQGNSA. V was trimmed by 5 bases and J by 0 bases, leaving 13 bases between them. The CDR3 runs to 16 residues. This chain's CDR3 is CASSPPGRPNTGELFL. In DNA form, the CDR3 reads TGTGCCAGCAGCCCCCCGGGTAGGCCGAACACCGGGGAGCTGTTTCTT.

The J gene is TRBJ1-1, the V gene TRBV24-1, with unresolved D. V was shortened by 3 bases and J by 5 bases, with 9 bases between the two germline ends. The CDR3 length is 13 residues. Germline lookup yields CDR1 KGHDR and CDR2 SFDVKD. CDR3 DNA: TGTGCCACCAGTGATGAGGGTAGGACTGAAGCTTTCTTT. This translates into CATSDEGRTEAFF.

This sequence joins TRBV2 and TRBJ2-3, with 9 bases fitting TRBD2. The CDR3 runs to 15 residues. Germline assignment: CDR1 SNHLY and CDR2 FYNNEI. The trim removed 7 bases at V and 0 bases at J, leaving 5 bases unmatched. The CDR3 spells CASNSGGDSTDTQYF. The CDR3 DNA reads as TGTGCCAGCAATAGCGGGGGAGATAGCACAGATACGCAGTATTTT.

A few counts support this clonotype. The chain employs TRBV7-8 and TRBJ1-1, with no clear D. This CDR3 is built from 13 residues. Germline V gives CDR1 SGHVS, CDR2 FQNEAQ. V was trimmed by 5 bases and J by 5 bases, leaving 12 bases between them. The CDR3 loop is CASSATVRTEAFF. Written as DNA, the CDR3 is TGTGCCAGCAGCGCCACGGTGCGGACTGAAGCTTTCTTT.

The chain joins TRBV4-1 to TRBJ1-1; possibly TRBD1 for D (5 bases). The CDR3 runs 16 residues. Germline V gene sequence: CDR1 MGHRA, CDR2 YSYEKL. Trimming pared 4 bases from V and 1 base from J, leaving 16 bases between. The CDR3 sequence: CASSRRDGQPNTEAFF. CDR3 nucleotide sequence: TGCGCCAGCAGCCGAAGGGATGGACAACCGAACACTGAAGCTTTCTTT.

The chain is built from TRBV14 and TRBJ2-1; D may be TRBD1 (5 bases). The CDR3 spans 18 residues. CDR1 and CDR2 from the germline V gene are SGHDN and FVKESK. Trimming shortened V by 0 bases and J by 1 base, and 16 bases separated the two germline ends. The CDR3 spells CASSQDGRGVRSYNEQFF. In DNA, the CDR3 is TGTGCCAGCAGCCAAGACGGTAGGGGTGTACGTTCCTACAATGAGCAGTTCTTC.

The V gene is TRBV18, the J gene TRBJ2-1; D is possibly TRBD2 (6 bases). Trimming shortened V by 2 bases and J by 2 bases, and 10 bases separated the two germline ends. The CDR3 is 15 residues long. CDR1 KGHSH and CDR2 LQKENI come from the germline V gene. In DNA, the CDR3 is TGTGCCAGCTCACCAGGGCGGGGAACCTACAATGAGCAGTTCTTC. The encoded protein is CASSPGRGTYNEQFF.

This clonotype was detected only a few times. This CDR3 reads CAITGTGKTAEAFF. The CDR3 nucleotides read TGTGCCATCACCGGGACAGGGAAGACCGCTGAAGCTTTCTTT. V gene TRBV10-3 combines with J gene TRBJ1-1; 9 positions agree with TRBD1. V trimming: 7 bases; J trimming: 6 bases; junction bases outside the gene matches: 9. The CDR3 runs 14 residues. The germline V gene has CDR1 ENHRY and CDR2 SYGVKD.

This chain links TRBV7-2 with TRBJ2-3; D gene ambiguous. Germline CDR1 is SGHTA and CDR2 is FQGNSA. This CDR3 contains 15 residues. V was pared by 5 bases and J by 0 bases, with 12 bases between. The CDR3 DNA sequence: TGTGCCAGCAGCCGCAGAGTTTCTAGCACAGATACGCAGTATTTT. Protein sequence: CASSRRVSSTDTQYF.

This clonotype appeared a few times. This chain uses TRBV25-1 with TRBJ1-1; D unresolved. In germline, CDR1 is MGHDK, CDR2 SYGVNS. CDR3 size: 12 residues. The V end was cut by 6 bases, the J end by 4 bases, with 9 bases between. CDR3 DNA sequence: TGTGCCAGCAGCGGTTATAGCACTGAAGCTTTCTTT. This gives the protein CASSGYSTEAFF.

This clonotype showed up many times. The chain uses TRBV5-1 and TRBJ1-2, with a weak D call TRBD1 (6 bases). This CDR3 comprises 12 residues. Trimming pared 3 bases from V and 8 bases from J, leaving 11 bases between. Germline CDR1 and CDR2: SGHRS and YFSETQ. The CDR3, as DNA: TGCGCCAGCAGCTACGACAGGCGGGGCTACACCTTC. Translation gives CASSYDRRGYTF.